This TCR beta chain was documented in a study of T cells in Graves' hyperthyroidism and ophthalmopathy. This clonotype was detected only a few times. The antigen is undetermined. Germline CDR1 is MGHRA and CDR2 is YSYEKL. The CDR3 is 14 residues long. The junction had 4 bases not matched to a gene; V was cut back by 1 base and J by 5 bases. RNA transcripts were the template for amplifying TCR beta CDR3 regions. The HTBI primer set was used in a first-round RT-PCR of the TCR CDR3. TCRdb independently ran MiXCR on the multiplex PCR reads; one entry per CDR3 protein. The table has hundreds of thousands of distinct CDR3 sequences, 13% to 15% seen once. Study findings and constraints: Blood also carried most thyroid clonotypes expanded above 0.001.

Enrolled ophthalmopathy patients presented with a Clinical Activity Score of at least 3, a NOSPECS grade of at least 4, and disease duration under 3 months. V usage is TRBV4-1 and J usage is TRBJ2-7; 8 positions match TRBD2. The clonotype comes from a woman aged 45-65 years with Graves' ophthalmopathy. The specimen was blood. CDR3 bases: TGCGCCAGCAGCCAAGTTAGCGGGACGCACGAGCAGTACTTC. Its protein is CASSQVSGTHEQYF.